These 32 T cell receptor beta chains came from one sample sequenced in a study of technical replicates of blood from a handful of donors (TCRdb year 2017). Libraries came from the immunoSEQ multiplex PCR assay. TCRdb mirrors the immuneACCESS table, restricted to in-frame sequences. Some clones are absent from its copies; in checked studies, under half trace to an unresolved V gene, and the reason for the others is unknown. The sample table holds 65,000 to 85,000 clones, of which 80% to 95% were seen once. The top ten hold 0.3% to 0.45% of the sample. The sequenced sample was T cells isolated from PBMCs. These receptors were taken from a human donor in good health.

This CDR3 is CASSSNPTGIYEQYF. In DNA form, the CDR3 reads TGTGCCAGCAGCTCCAACCCGACAGGGATCTACGAGCAGTACTTC. V gene TRBV7-8 combines with J gene TRBJ2-7; TRBD1 agrees at 7 bases. V lost 4 bases to trimming and J lost 3 bases; unmatched junction nucleotides: 9. The CDR3 totals 15 residues. Germline CDR1 and CDR2: SGHVS and FQNEAQ.

CDR3 protein: CASSQVTDTQYF. CDR3 DNA: TGTGCCAGCAGTCAGGTTACAGATACGCAGTATTTT. The V gene is TRBV2, the J gene TRBJ2-3; D not resolved. The germline V gene has CDR1 SNHLY and CDR2 FYNNEI. V lost 5 bases and J lost 3, with 6 bases in between. The CDR3 runs 12 residues.

The rearrangement uses TRBV18 and TRBJ2-7, with 11 positions matching TRBD1. Losses at the gene ends were 3 bases for V and 4 bases for J; bases not matched to a gene: 5. The CDR3 is made up of 15 amino acids. CDR1 is KGHSH, CDR2 LQKENI, per germline. The CDR3 DNA is TGTGCCAGCTCACCGAGGACAGGGGGCTCGTACGAGCAGTACTTC. Its translation: CASSPRTGGSYEQYF. The complete variable domain, with remaining parts taken from reference TRBV18 and TRBJ2-7, reads NAGVMQNPRHLVRRRGQEARLRCSPMKGHSHVYWYRQLPEEGLKFMVYLQKENIIDESGMPKERFSAEFPKEGPSILRIQQVVRGDSAAYFCASSPRTGGSYEQYFGPGTRLTVT.

The chain links TRBV2 to TRBJ2-1, with 7 bases matching TRBD2. CDR1 SNHLY and CDR2 FYNNEI come from the germline V gene. The CDR3 sequence is 17 residues long. The V gene end was trimmed by 0 bases and the J gene end by 1 base; junction bases not matched to a gene: 6. CDR3 region: CASSEAGRERSYNEQFF. The CDR3 DNA is TGTGCCAGCAGTGAAGCGGGGCGGGAGCGGTCCTACAATGAGCAGTTCTTC.

The chain combines TRBV27 with TRBJ2-7, with D perhaps matching TRBD2 (6 bases). V was pared by 5 bases and J by 6 bases, with 14 bases between. The CDR3 totals 13 residues. Germline CDR1 is MNHEY and CDR2 is SMNVEV (reference sequence). CDR3 nucleotides: TGTGCCAGCAGTCTAGTGGGGGGTGGCGAGCAGTACTTC. It is translated as CASSLVGGGEQYF.

This chain connects TRBV10-3 to TRBJ1-1; D gene unclear. The germline gives CDR1 ENHRY, CDR2 SYGVKD. The CDR3 runs to 16 residues. The germline V and J ends were trimmed by 0 bases and 1 base, with 12 bases remaining between them. The CDR3 coding sequence is TGTGCCATCAGTGAGTCTGTATCGGGAGGGAACACTGAAGCTTTCTTT. Translated, it gives CAISESVSGGNTEAFF.

This clone was detected only a few times. The rearrangement uses TRBV14 and TRBJ1-5; D remains unclear. Looked up from germline, CDR1 is SGHDN and CDR2 is FVKESK. CDR3 length: 14 amino acids. The V and J ends lost 4 bases and 2 bases respectively, with 9 bases between them. CDR3 coding DNA: TGTGCCAGCAGCCGGCGGTCGGGCAATCAGCCCCAGCATTTT. Translation gives CASSRRSGNQPQHF.

V usage is TRBV30 and J usage is TRBJ2-3; the D is unclear. V gave up 1 base and J gave up 0 bases, with 14 bases separating them. Germline CDR1 and CDR2: GTSNPN and SVGIG (reference sequence). The CDR3 spans 16 residues. CDR3 sequence: CAWSATATRSTDTQYF. The CDR3 DNA is TGTGCCTGGAGTGCCACTGCTACCAGGAGCACAGATACGCAGTATTTT.

This clone was detected once. The CDR3 loop reads CASSMVREIIGELFF. In nucleotides, the CDR3 is TGTGCCAGTAGTATGGTCCGGGAGATTATCGGGGAGCTGTTTTTT. This rearrangement joins TRBV19 to TRBJ2-2, with a weak D call TRBD2 (6 bases). The V end was cut by 3 bases, the J end by 7 bases, with 15 bases between. The CDR3 sequence is 15 residues long. Germline values: CDR1 LNHDA, CDR2 SQIVND (reference sequence).

V gene TRBV19 combines with J gene TRBJ1-5, with D unresolved. Trimming shortened V by 6 bases and J by 4 bases, and 19 bases separated the two germline ends. This CDR3 comprises 16 residues. The germline gives CDR1 LNHDA, CDR2 SQIVND (reference sequence). The CDR3 DNA follows: TGTGCCAGTAGCAGCCCCCACAGTGGCAAGAATCAGCCCCAGCATTTT. It specifies CASSSPHSGKNQPQHF.

This clone has just one count. This chain uses TRBV18 with TRBJ2-3; D might be TRBD2 (7 bases). The V end lost 6 bases, the J end lost 2 bases, and 18 bases lay between the germline ends. This CDR3 is 16 amino acids long. CDR1 and CDR2 (germline): KGHSH, LQKENI. The CDR3 spells CASSPPEGGNTDTQYF. The CDR3 nucleotides are TGTGCCAGCTCTCCCCCCGAGGGGGGGAACACAGATACGCAGTATTTT.

This chain joins TRBV19 and TRBJ1-2; D gene uncertain. The germline CDR1 and CDR2 sequences are LNHDA and SQIVND (reference sequence). The V end was cut by 9 bases, the J end by 5 bases, with 13 bases between. The CDR3 is 12 amino acids. In nucleotides, the CDR3 is TGTGCCAGGCGGATACGGTTATATGGCTACACCTTC. Translation gives CARRIRLYGYTF. Full variable domain (rest looked up from reference TRBV19 and TRBJ1-2): DGGITQSPKYLFRKEGQNVTLSCEQNLNHDAMYWYRQDPGQGLRLIYYSQIVNDFQKGDIAEGYSVSREKKESFPLTVTSAQKNPTAFYLCARRIRLYGYTFGSGTRLTVV.

The chain is built from TRBV28 and TRBJ1-5, with D perhaps TRBD1 (6 bases). Per germline, CDR1 MDHEN and CDR2 SYDVKM. V was cut by 3 bases and J by 7 bases, with 7 bases left in between. The CDR3 is made up of 12 amino acids. Written as DNA, the CDR3 is TGTGCCAGCAGTTTGAGGGGGCAGCCCCAGCATTTT. Its translation: CASSLRGQPQHF.

CDR3 sequence (DNA): TGCGCCAGCAGCTCAGGACAGGGCGCGGACGAGCAGTACTTC. Amino acid sequence: CASSSGQGADEQYF. This chain joins TRBV5-1 and TRBJ2-7; 8 nucleotides align to TRBD1. This CDR3 is built from 14 residues. V shed 3 bases and J 5 bases; nucleotides not matched to a gene: 7. The germline V gene encodes CDR1 SGHRS and CDR2 YFSETQ.

The V call is TRBV13, the J call TRBJ2-7; D remains ambiguous. CDR1 and CDR2 (germline): PRHDT, FYEKMQ (reference sequence). This CDR3 contains 12 residues. Between the trimmed V and J ends, which lost 5 bases and 2 bases, there was a span of 7 bases. The chain's CDR3 is CASSLSTYEQYF. Written as DNA, the CDR3 is TGTGCCAGCAGCCTCTCTACCTACGAGCAGTACTTC.

This CDR3 reads CATRTGQTEAFF. CDR3 nucleotides: TGTGCCACCCGGACAGGGCAAACTGAAGCTTTCTTT. V and J are TRBV7-9 and TRBJ1-1; 8 bases are shared with TRBD1. Germline trimming cut 10 bases from V and 5 bases from J; bases unmatched to any gene: 6. Germline CDR1 is SEHNR and CDR2 is FQNEAQ (reference sequence). There are 12 residues in the CDR3.

The chain couples TRBV28 to TRBJ1-2; TRBD1 aligns across 11 bases. V lost 7 bases and J lost 4; bases outside the gene matches: 14. This CDR3 has 17 residues. Germline values: CDR1 MDHEN, CDR2 SYDVKM. The CDR3 sequence: CASNLKGQGAFSYGYTF. DNA of the CDR3: TGTGCCAGCAATTTGAAAGGACAGGGGGCGTTTAGCTATGGCTACACCTTC.

The V and J genes are TRBV6-5 and TRBJ2-1, with 8 bases identical to TRBD2. Germline V lookup: CDR1 MNHEY, CDR2 SVGAGI. The CDR3 loop spans 14 amino acids. V gave up 6 bases and J gave up 4 bases; unmatched junction bases: 5. CDR3 sequence: CASRAGGEYNEQFF. The CDR3 DNA reads TGTGCCAGCAGGGCGGGGGGAGAGTACAATGAGCAGTTCTTC.

The genes are TRBV7-9 and TRBJ1-1, with no clear D. Deletions cut 7 bases from V and 2 bases from J, with 8 bases between. The length of the CDR3 is 12 residues. Germline CDR1 and CDR2: SEHNR and FQNEAQ (reference sequence). The CDR3 protein is CASTFFNTEAFF. In nucleotides, the CDR3 is TGTGCCAGCACCTTCTTTAACACTGAAGCTTTCTTT. The full variable domain, with the rest looked up from reference TRBV7-9 and TRBJ1-1, is DTGVSQNPRHKITKRGQNVTFRCDPISEHNRLYWYRQTLGQGPEFLTYFQNEAQLEKSRLLSDRFSAERPKGSFSTLEIQRTEQGDSAMYLCASTFFNTEAFFGQGTRLTVV.

CDR3 sequence reads: CASSPEGDRIFF. CDR3 coding DNA: TGTGCCAGCTCACCAGAAGGGGACAGGATATTCTTT. This chain links TRBV18 with TRBJ1-1; TRBD1 aligns across 8 bases. Germline CDR1 KGHSH, CDR2 LQKENI. The CDR3 has 12 residues. J lost 14 bases, V lost 2 bases, and 7 bases had no gene match.

The V gene is TRBV7-9, the J gene TRBJ2-5, with 13 bases fitting TRBD2. The germline gives CDR1 SEHNR, CDR2 FQNEAQ (reference sequence). The CDR3 contains 17 residues. After removal of 4 bases from V and 1 base from J, the junction contained 6 bases not matched to a gene. The CDR3 nucleotides are TGTGCCAGCAGCTCAGGGACTAGCGGGAATCCCCAAGAGACCCAGTACTTC. It is translated as CASSSGTSGNPQETQYF.

This chain joins TRBV4-2 and TRBJ2-5, with D maybe TRBD2 (5 bases). Per germline, CDR1 LGHNA and CDR2 YNFKEQ. This CDR3 comprises 14 residues. V lost 0 bases and J 3 bases, leaving 8 bases between the germline ends. The CDR3 loop is CASSQETGKETQYF. The CDR3, as DNA: TGTGCCAGCAGCCAAGAGACGGGGAAAGAGACCCAGTACTTC.

This clone was detected only once. Sequence at one end of the junction differs from germline and may be a read error. The chain couples TRBV6-5 to TRBJ2-7; perhaps TRBD1 as D (5 bases). CDR1 and CDR2 (germline): MNHEY, SVGAGI. The CDR3 loop spans 13 amino acids. The CDR3 protein is CASSYGYTTDFNF. The CDR3 bases are TGTGCCAGCAGTTACGGTTATACGACAGACTTTAACTTC.

The V gene is TRBV9, the J gene TRBJ2-2, with 9 bases identical to TRBD2. The ends lost 5 bases at V and 0 bases at J; junction bases unmatched: 8. There are 17 residues in the CDR3. CDR1 and CDR2 (germline): SGDLS, YYNGEE. The CDR3 spells CASRGSREGSNTGELFF. The CDR3 DNA reads as TGTGCCAGCAGGGGTTCGCGGGAGGGATCGAACACCGGGGAGCTGTTTTTT. Supplemented by reference TRBV9 and TRBJ2-2, the full variable domain reads DSGVTQTPKHLITATGQRVTLRCSPRSGDLSVYWYQQSLDQGLQFLIQYYNGEERAKGNILERFSAQQFPDLHSELNLSSLELGDSALYFCASRGSREGSNTGELFFGEGSRLTVL.

This clone was detected once. V and J are TRBV6-1 and TRBJ2-5; D possibly corresponds to TRBD2 (6 bases). The CDR3 is 12 residues long. V lost 11 bases, J lost 2 bases, and 12 bases lay in between. CDR1 and CDR2 (germline): MNHNS, SASEGT. In DNA, the CDR3 is TGTGCCGGGGGACTGAGTCAAGAGACCCAGTACTTC. It is translated as CAGGLSQETQYF.

The chain joins TRBV19 to TRBJ2-7; TRBD2 aligns across 7 bases. V dropped 1 base and J dropped 0; count of bases not matched to a gene: 3. Germline V gene lookup returns CDR1 LNHDA and CDR2 SQIVND (reference sequence). This CDR3 region has 15 residues. The DNA for the CDR3 is TGTGCCAGTAGTATAGGCGGGAGCGTCTCCTACGAGCAGTACTTC. Encoded protein: CASSIGGSVSYEQYF. Together with reference TRBV19 and TRBJ2-7, the CDR3 gives the full variable domain: DGGITQSPKYLFRKEGQNVTLSCEQNLNHDAMYWYRQDPGQGLRLIYYSQIVNDFQKGDIAEGYSVSREKKESFPLTVTSAQKNPTAFYLCASSIGGSVSYEQYFGPGTRLTVT.

This chain uses TRBV7-9 with TRBJ2-2; D possibly corresponds to TRBD2 (5 bases). V was clipped by 1 base and J by 5 bases, with 8 bases between them. Germline CDR1 is SEHNR and CDR2 is FQNEAQ (reference sequence). The CDR3 is 14 amino acids. CDR3 in DNA: TGTGCCAGCAGCTTAGTATCGGGGACCGGGGAGCTGTTTTTT. Its translation is CASSLVSGTGELFF.

V and J are TRBV11-2 and TRBJ1-3; no clear D gene. The CDR3 contains 14 residues. Deletions cut 5 bases from V and 8 bases from J, with 16 bases between. The V gene's germline CDR1 is SGHAT and CDR2 FQNNGV. Here the CDR3 reads CASSRTGGLDTIYF. The CDR3 region has the DNA TGTGCCAGCAGCCGTACGGGAGGGCTCGACACCATATATTTT.

V is TRBV6-5 and J is TRBJ2-2, with TRBD2 as a possible D gene (5 bases). The CDR3 has 14 amino acids. Germline loops: CDR1 MNHEY, CDR2 SVGAGI. Deletions cut 2 bases from V and 5 bases from J, with 9 bases between. The CDR3 nucleotides are TGTGCCAGCAGTTACCGGCCGGGAACCGGGGAGCTGTTTTTT. This encodes CASSYRPGTGELFF.

This chain connects TRBV19 to TRBJ1-5, with D uncertain. V lost 2 bases, J lost 3 bases, and 8 bases lay in between. Germline assignment: CDR1 LNHDA and CDR2 SQIVND (reference sequence). CDR3 length equals 14 residues. CDR3 DNA sequence: TGTGCCAGTAGTATAATAGTAGCCAATCAGCCCCAGCATTTT. The encoded protein is CASSIIVANQPQHF.

This clone was observed a single time. The chain joins TRBV29-1 to TRBJ2-3; the match to TRBD2 covers 12 bases. Per germline, CDR1 SQVTM and CDR2 ANQGSEA. The ends lost 5 bases at V and 5 bases at J; junction bases unmatched: 14. The CDR3 sequence is 17 residues long. The CDR3 region has the DNA TGCAGCGTTCCCCGGCCAGCTAGCGGGAGGGCCTTAGATACGCAGTATTTT. It translates to CSVPRPASGRALDTQYF.

This clone has a handful of counts. The J gene is TRBJ1-1, the V gene TRBV5-4; D unresolved. The CDR3 is 13 amino acids. Germline lookup yields CDR1 SGHNT and CDR2 YYREEE (reference sequence). The V and J ends lost 2 bases and 4 bases respectively, with 9 bases between them. Here the CDR3 DNA reads TGTGCCAGCAGCTTTCTGGGAGGCACTGAAGCTTTCTTT. As protein: CASSFLGGTEAFF.